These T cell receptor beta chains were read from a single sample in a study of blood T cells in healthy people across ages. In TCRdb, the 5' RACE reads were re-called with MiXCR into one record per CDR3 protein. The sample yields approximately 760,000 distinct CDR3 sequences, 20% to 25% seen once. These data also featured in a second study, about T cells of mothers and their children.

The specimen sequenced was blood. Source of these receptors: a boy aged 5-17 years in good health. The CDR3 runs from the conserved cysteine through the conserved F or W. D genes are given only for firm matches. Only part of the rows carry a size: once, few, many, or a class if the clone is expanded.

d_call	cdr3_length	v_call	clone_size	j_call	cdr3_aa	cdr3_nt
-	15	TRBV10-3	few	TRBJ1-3	CAISESSGPGNTIYF	TGTGCCATCAGTGAGTCCTCGGGGCCTGGAAACACCATATATTTT
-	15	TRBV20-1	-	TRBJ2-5	CSARRWGRGVETQYF	TGCAGTGCTCGACGTTGGGGGCGAGGAGTCGAGACCCAGTACTTC
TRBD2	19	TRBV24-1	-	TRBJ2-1	CATSGGTTSGRALGNEQFF	TGTGCCACCAGTGGGGGGACCACTAGCGGGAGGGCCCTTGGCAATGAGCAGTTCTTC
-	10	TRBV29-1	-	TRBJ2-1	CSAYFNEQFF	TGCAGCGCTTATTTTAATGAGCAGTTCTTC
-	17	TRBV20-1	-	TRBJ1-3	CSAAGTRWDGSGNTIYF	TGCAGTGCTGCCGGAACCCGATGGGACGGCTCTGGAAACACCATATATTTT
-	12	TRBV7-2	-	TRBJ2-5	CASGIKGETQYF	TGTGCCAGCGGCATAAAGGGGGAGACCCAGTACTTC
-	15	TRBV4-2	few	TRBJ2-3	CASTQEGASTDTQYF	TGTGCCAGCACCCAAGAAGGGGCAAGCACAGATACGCAGTATTTT
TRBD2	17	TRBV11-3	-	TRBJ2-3	CASSSGTSGLGTDTQYF	TGTGCCAGCAGCTCCGGGACTAGCGGGTTGGGCACAGATACGCAGTATTTT
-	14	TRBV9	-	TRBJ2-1	CASSTLGSYNEQFF	TGTGCCAGCAGCACACTGGGGTCCTACAATGAGCAGTTCTTC
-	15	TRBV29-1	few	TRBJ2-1	CSVLTHLGGYNEQFF	TGCAGCGTCCTAACGCATTTGGGGGGCTACAATGAGCAGTTCTTC
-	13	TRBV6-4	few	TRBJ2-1	CASSDQPGNEQFF	TGTGCCAGCAGTGACCAGCCTGGGAATGAGCAGTTCTTC
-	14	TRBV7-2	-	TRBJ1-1	CASSFNSMNTEAFF	TGTGCCAGCAGCTTCAACAGCATGAACACTGAAGCTTTCTTT
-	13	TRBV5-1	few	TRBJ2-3	CASTPGSTDTQYF	TGCGCCAGCACCCCAGGGAGCACAGATACGCAGTATTTT
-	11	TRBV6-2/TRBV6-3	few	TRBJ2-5	CATDLEETQYF	TGTGCCACCGACCTAGAAGAGACCCAGTACTTC
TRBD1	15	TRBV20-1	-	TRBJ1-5	CSASPSGQGIEPQHF	TGCAGTGCTAGCCCCTCTGGACAGGGGATTGAGCCCCAGCATTTT
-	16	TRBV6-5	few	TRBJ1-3	CASSYSRSTGGNTIYF	TGTGCCAGCAGTTACTCAAGGTCGACGGGTGGAAACACCATATATTTT
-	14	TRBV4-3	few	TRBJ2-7	CASSPTRVSYEQYF	TGCGCCAGCAGCCCGACCCGGGTTTCCTACGAGCAGTACTTC
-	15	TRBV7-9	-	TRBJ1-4	CASSLAQGYREKLFF	TGTGCCAGCAGCTTAGCGCAAGGCTACCGGGAAAAACTGTTTTTT
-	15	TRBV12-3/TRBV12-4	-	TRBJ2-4	CASTLEVDFENIQYF	TGTGCCAGCACCCTAGAGGTGGACTTTGAAAACATTCAGTACTTC
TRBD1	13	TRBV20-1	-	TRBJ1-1	CSARDRANTEAFF	TGCAGTGCTAGGGACAGGGCGAACACTGAAGCTTTCTTT
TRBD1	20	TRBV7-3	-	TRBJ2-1	CASSPWGRTGDTSSYNEQFF	TGTGCCAGCAGCCCATGGGGGCGGACAGGGGACACCTCTTCCTACAATGAGCAGTTCTTC
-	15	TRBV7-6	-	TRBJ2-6	CASSNDNSGANVLTF	TGTGCCAGCAGCAATGACAACTCTGGGGCCAACGTCCTGACTTTC
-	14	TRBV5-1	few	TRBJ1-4	CASSWWWFREKLFF	TGCGCCAGCAGCTGGTGGTGGTTTCGTGAAAAACTGTTTTTT